The next 3 T cell receptor beta chains were all read from a single sample in a study of blood T cell repertoires in COVID-19 (TCRdb year 2020). Library prep was done by the immunoSEQ multiplex PCR assay. What TCRdb holds here is the immuneACCESS table cut down to in-frame rearrangements. Part of the clones is not present; checked against another copy, under half of the missing clones reflect an unresolved V gene, and the others are unexplained. Within this sample are about 300,000 clones, with 88% of them counted one time only. 5.5% to 8% of the sample rests with the top ten. Sequences were obtained from peripheral blood. The receptors were sampled from a woman between 25 and 40 years old who had recovered from COVID-19.

The gene calls are TRBV29-1 and TRBJ1-1; TRBD1 is a possible D gene (5 bases). Per germline, CDR1 SQVTM and CDR2 ANQGSEA. The CDR3 sequence is 14 residues long. The V end was cut by 4 bases, the J end by 0 bases, with 12 bases between. The CDR3 DNA follows: TGCAGCGTTGTGCGGACATCTATGAACACTGAAGCTTTCTTT. The encoded protein is CSVVRTSMNTEAFF.

The V and J genes are TRBV5-4 and TRBJ2-2, with TRBD1 matching over 10 bases. Germline V gives CDR1 SGHNT, CDR2 YYREEE (reference sequence). The V gene end was trimmed by 4 bases and the J gene end by 12 bases; junction bases not matched to a gene: 6. The CDR3 contains 13 residues. CDR3 region: CASSHEDRGKLFF. In DNA form, the CDR3 reads TGTGCCAGCAGCCATGAGGACAGGGGGAAGCTGTTTTTT.

This rearrangement joins TRBV5-1 to TRBJ2-3; D unresolved. Germline assignment: CDR1 SGHRS and CDR2 YFSETQ. This CDR3 has 14 residues. V was clipped by 0 bases and J by 2 bases, with 7 bases between them. This CDR3 reads CASSLGQDTDTQYF. The CDR3 bases are TGCGCCAGCAGCTTGGGGCAGGACACAGATACGCAGTATTTT.